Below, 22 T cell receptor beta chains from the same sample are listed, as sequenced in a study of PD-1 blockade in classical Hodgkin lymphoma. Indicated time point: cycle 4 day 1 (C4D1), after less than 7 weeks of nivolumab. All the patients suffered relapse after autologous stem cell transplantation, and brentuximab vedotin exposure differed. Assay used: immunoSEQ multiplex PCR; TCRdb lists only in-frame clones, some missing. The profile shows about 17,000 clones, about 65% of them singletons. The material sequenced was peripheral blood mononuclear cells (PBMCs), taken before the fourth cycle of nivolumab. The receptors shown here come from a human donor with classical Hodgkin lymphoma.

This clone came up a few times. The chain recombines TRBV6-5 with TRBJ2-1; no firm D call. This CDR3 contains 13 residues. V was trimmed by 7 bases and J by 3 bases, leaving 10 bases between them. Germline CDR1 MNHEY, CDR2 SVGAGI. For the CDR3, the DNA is TGTGCCAGCAAGTCCCTTTTCTACAATGAGCAGTTCTTC. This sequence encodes CASKSLFYNEQFF.

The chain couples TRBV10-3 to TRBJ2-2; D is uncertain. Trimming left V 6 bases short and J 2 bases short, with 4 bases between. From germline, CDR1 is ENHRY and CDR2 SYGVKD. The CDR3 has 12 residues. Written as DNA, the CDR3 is TGTGCCATCAGGCAAAACACCGGGGAGCTGTTTTTT. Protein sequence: CAIRQNTGELFF.

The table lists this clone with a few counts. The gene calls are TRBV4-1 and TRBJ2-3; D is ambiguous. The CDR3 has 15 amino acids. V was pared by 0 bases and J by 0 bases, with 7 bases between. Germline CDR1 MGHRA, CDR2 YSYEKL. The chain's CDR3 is CASSQDTSSTDTQYF. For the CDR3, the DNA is TGCGCCAGCAGCCAAGACACGTCTAGCACAGATACGCAGTATTTT.

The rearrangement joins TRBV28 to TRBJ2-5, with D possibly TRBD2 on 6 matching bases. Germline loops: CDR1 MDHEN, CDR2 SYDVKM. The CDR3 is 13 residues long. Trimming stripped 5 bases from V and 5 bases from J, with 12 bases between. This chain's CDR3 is CASSREFGETQYF. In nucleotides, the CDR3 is TGTGCCAGCAGTCGGGAGTTTGGGGAGACCCAGTACTTC. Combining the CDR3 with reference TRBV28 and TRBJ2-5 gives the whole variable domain DVKVTQSSRYLVKRTGEKVFLECVQDMDHENMFWYRQDPGLGLRLIYFSYDVKMKEKGDIPEGYSVSREKKERFSLILESASTNQTSMYLCASSREFGETQYFGPGTRLLVL.

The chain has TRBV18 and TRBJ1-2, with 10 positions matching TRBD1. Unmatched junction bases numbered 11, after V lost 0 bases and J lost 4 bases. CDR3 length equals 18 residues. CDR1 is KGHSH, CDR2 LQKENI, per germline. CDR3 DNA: TGTGCCAGCTCACCACCCCTTCGTGGGACAGGGGACGGCTATGGCTACACCTTC. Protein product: CASSPPLRGTGDGYGYTF.

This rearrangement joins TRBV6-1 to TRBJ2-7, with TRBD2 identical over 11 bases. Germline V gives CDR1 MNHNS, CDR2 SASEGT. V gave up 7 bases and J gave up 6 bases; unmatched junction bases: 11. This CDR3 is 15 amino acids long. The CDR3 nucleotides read TGTGCCAGCAAAGGAAAGACTAGCGGGAACTCCGAGCAGTACTTC. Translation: CASKGKTSGNSEQYF.

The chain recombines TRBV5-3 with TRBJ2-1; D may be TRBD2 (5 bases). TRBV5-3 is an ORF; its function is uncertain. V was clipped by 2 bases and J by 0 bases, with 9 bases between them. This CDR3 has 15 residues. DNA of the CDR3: TGTGCCAGAAGCTTAATCGGACTCTCCTACAATGAGCAGTTCTTC. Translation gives CARSLIGLSYNEQFF.

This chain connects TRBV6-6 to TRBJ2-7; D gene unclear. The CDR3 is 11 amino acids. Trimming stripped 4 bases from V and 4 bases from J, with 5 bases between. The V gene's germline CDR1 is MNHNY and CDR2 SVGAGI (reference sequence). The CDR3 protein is CASSLQYEQYF. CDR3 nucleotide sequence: TGTGCCAGCAGTTTGCAGTACGAGCAGTACTTC.

The CDR3 here is CASSFYSYEQYF. The CDR3 DNA reads TGTGCCAGCAGTTTTTACAGCTACGAGCAGTACTTC. This chain joins TRBV28 and TRBJ2-7; no clear D. CDR1 MDHEN and CDR2 SYDVKM come from the germline V gene. V dropped 3 bases and J dropped 3 bases, with 6 bases sitting between them. CDR3 length: 12 residues.

In DNA form, the CDR3 reads TGCGCCAGCAGCCGGTCGGGACTAGCGGGAGGAGGCGCAGATACGCAGTATTTT. Amino acid sequence: CASSRSGLAGGGADTQYF. This rearrangement joins TRBV4-1 to TRBJ2-3; 15 nucleotides line up with TRBD2. The CDR3 consists of 18 residues. Germline V CDR1 and CDR2: MGHRA, YSYEKL. The V segment lost 4 bases and the J segment 4 bases; nucleotides outside the gene matches: 9.

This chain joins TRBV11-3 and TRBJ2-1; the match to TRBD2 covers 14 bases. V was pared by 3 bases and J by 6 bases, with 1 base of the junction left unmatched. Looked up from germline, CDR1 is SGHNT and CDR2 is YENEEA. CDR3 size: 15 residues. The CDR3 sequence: CASSFGLAGGNEQFF. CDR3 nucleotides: TGTGCCAGCAGCTTTGGACTAGCGGGAGGCAATGAGCAGTTCTTC.

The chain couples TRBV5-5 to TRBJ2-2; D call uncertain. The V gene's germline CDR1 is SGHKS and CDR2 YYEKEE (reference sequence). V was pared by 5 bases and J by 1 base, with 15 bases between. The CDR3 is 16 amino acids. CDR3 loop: CASSSKSVGNTGELFF. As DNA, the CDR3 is TGTGCCAGCAGTTCTAAGAGCGTAGGGAACACCGGGGAGCTGTTTTTT.

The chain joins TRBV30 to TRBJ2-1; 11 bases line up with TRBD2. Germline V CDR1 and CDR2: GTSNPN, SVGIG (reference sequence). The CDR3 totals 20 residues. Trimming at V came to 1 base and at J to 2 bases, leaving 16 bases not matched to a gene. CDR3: CAWSALAGGPSGFPYNEQFF. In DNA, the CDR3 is TGTGCCTGGAGTGCCTTAGCGGGAGGGCCTTCCGGGTTCCCCTACAATGAGCAGTTCTTC.

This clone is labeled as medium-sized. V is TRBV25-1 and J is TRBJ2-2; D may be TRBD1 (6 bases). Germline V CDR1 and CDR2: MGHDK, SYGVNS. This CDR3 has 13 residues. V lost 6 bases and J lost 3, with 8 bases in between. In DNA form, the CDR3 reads TGTGCCAGCAGGGACAGCTACACCGGGGAGCTGTTTTTT. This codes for CASRDSYTGELFF.

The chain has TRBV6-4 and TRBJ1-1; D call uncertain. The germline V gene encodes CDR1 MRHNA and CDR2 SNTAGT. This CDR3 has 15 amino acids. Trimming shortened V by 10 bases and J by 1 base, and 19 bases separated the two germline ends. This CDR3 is CATLTQPDSNTEAFF. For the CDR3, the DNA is TGTGCCACCCTCACACAACCGGATTCGAACACTGAAGCTTTCTTT.

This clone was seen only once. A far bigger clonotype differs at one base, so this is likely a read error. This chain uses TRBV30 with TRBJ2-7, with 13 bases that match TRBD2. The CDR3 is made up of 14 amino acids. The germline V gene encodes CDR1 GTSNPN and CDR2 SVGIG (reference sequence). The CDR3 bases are TGTGCCTGGAGAGAAGGACTAGCGGGAGCCGAGCAGTGCTTC. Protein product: CAWREGLAGAEQCF.

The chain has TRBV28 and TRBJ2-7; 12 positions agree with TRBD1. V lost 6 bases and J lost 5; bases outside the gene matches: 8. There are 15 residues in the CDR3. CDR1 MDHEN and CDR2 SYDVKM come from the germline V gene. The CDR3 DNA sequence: TGTGCCAGCAGCCTGGGGACAGGGGGCCTCGACGAGCAGTACTTC. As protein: CASSLGTGGLDEQYF. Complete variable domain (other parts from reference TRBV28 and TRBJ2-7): DVKVTQSSRYLVKRTGEKVFLECVQDMDHENMFWYRQDPGLGLRLIYFSYDVKMKEKGDIPEGYSVSREKKERFSLILESASTNQTSMYLCASSLGTGGLDEQYFGPGTRLTVT.

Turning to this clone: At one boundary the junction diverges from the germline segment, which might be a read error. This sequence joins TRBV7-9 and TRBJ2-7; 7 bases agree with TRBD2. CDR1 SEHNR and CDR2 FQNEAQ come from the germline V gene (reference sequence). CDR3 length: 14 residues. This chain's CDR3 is CASSLAELSYEQYF. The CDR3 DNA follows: TGTGCCAGCAGCCTAGCGGAACTCTCCTACGAGCAGTACTTC.

CDR3 protein: CASSAGQGVPYEQYF. The CDR3 region has the DNA TGTGCCAGCAGCGCCGGACAGGGTGTCCCCTACGAGCAGTACTTC. The V call is TRBV11-2, the J call TRBJ2-7; 8 nucleotides match TRBD1. Trimming cost V 5 bases and J 2 bases; bases outside gene matches: 8. The CDR3 sequence is 15 residues long. Germline values: CDR1 SGHAT, CDR2 FQNNGV.

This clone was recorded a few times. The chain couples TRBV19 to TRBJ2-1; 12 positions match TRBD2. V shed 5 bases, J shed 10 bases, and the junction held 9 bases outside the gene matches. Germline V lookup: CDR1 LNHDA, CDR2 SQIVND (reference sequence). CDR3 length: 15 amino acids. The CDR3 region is CASSSAGLAGREQFF. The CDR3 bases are TGTGCCAGTAGTTCAGCCGGACTAGCGGGAAGGGAGCAGTTCTTC.

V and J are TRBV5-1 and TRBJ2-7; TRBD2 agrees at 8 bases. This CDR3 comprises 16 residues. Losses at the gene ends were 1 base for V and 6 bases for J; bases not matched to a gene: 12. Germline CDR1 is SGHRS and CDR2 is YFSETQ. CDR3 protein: CASSLPGGPSTPEQYF. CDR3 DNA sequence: TGCGCCAGCAGCTTGCCGGGAGGGCCAAGTACTCCCGAGCAGTACTTC. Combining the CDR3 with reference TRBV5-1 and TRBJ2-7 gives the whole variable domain KAGVTQTPRYLIKTRGQQVTLSCSPISGHRSVSWYQQTPGQGLQFLFEYFSETQRNKGNFPGRFSGRQFSNSRSEMNVSTLELGDSALYLCASSLPGGPSTPEQYFGPGTRLTVT.

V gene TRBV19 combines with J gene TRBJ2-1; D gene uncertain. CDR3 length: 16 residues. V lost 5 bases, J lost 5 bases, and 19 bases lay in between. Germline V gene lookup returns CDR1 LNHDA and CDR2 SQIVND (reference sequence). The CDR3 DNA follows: TGTGCCAGTAGTCGAATTGGTGCGAGCTCGGACAATGAGCAGTTCTTC. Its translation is CASSRIGASSDNEQFF.